This TCR beta chain stems from a study of T cell responses to AZD1222 COVID-19 vaccine. Points from the study as a whole: Recipients of AZD1222 seropositive at baseline numbered only 6 or 7. Females outnumbered males among donors, who were mostly white British; clonal diversity was possibly underestimated. Nearly half of spike-specific TCRs reportedly target unmutated variant regions.

Assay used: immunoSEQ multiplex PCR; TCRdb lists only in-frame clones, some missing. Of around 130,000 clones listed, around 88% are singletons. As concerns this clone: Its target is not known.

Trimming left V 5 bases short and J 1 base short, with 7 bases between. Germline V gives CDR1 GTSNPN, CDR2 SVGIG (reference sequence). The CDR3 covers 12 residues. Sequenced material: peripheral blood, taken on day 0 of AZD1222 vaccination. The chain employs TRBV30 and TRBJ2-3; no definite D call. This TCR was sampled from an adult in good health. CDR3 in DNA: TGTGCCTGGGACTTGCGCACAGATACGCAGTATTTT. Its translation is CAWDLRTDTQYF.